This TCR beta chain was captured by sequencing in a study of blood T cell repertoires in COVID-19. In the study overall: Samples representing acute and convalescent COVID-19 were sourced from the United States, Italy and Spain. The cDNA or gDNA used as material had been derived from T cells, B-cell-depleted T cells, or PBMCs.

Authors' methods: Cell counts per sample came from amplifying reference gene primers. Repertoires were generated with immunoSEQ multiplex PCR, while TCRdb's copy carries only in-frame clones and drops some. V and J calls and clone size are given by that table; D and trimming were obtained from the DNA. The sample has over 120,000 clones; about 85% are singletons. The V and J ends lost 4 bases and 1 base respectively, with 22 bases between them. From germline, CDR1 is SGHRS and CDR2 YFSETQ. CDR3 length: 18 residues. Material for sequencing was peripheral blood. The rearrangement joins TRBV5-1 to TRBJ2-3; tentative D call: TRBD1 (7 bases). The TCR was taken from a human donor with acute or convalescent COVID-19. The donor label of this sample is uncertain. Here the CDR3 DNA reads TGCGCCAGCAGCAAGTTCGTAGGGGGCCCGGGGGGCACAGATACGCAGTATTTT. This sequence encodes CASSKFVGGPGGTDTQYF.